The source of this T cell receptor (beta chain) is a study of blood T cell repertoires in COVID-19. The data were produced by immunoSEQ multiplex PCR, yet TCRdb's version contains in-frame clones alone and is incomplete. Of 100,000 to 150,000 clones in the sample, around 81% were seen once. The V end was cut by 8 bases, the J end by 5 bases, with 7 bases between. Germline lookup yields CDR1 SNHLY and CDR2 FYNNEI. This CDR3 is 12 amino acids long. The chain is built from TRBV2 and TRBJ2-6; maybe TRBD2 (5 bases). The receptor was isolated from a young man with COVID-19, enrolled during active disease. Sequenced input: peripheral blood. The CDR3 reads CASRERANVLTF. The DNA for the CDR3 is TGTGCCAGCCGGGAAAGGGCCAACGTCCTGACTTTC. Using reference TRBV2 and TRBJ2-6 for the parts outside the CDR3, the full variable domain is EPEVTQTPSHQVTQMGQEVILRCVPISNHLYFYWYRQILGQKVEFLVSFYNNEISEKSEIFDDQFSVERPDGSNFTLKIRSTKLEDSAMYFCASRERANVLTFGAGSRLTVL.